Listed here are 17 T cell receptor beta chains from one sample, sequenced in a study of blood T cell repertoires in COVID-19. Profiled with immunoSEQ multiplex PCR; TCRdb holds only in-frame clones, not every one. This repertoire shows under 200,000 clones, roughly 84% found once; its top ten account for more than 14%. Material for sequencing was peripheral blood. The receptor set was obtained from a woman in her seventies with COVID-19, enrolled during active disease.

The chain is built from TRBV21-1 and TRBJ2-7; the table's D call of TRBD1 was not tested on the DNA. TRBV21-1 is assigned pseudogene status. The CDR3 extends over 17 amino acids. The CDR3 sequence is CASSKAGAQISSYEQYV. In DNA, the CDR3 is TGTGCCAGCAGCAAAGCGGGGGCGCAGATTAGTTCATACGAGCAGTACGTC.

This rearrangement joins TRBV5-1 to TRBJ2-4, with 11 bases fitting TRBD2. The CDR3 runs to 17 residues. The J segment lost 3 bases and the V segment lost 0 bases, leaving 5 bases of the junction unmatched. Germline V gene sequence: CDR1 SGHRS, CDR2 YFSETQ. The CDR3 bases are TGCGCCAGCAGCTTGGGAACCGGGACTAGCGGCAAAAACATTCAGTACTTC. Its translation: CASSLGTGTSGKNIQYF.

Here the CDR3 reads CASSVRLNGELFF. The CDR3 nucleotides are TGTGCCAGCAGCGTAAGACTGAACGGGGAGCTGTTTTTT. J is TRBJ2-2 and V is TRBV7-2; D gene unclear. This CDR3 comprises 13 residues. The germline V gene encodes CDR1 SGHTA and CDR2 FQGNSA. Trimming removed 5 bases at V and 7 bases at J, with 11 bases between.

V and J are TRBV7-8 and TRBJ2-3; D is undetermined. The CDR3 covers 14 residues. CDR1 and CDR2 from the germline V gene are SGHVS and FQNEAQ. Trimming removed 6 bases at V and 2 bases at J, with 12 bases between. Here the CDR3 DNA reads TGTGCCAGCAGTCTTTCCTTCCCCACAGATACGCAGTATTTT. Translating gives CASSLSFPTDTQYF.

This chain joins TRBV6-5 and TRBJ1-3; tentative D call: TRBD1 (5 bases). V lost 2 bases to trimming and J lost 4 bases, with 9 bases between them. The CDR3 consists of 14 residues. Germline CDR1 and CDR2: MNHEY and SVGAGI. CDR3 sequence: CASSYGQGGNTIYF. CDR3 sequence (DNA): TGTGCCAGCAGTTACGGGCAGGGCGGAAACACCATATATTTT.

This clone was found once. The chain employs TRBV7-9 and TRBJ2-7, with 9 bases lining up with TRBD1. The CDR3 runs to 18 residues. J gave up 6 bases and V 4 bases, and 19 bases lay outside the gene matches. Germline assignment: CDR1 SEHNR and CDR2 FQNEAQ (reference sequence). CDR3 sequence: CASSSRDRALLFFAEQYF. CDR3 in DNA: TGTGCCAGCAGCTCCAGGGACAGGGCCCTCTTGTTCTTCGCCGAGCAGTACTTC.

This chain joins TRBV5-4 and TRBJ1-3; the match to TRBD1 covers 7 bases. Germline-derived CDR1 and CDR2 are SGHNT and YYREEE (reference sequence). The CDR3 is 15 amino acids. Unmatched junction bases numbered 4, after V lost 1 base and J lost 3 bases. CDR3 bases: TGTGCCAGCAGCTTGTTCGACAGGGATGGAAACACCATATATTTT. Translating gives CASSLFDRDGNTIYF.

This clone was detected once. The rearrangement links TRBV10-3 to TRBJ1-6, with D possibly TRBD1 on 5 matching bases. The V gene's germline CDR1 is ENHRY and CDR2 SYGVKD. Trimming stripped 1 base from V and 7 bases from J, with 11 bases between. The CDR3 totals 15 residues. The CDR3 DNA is TGTGCCATCAGTGAGTGGGAGGGACCAAATTCACCCCTCCACTTT. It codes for CAISEWEGPNSPLHF.

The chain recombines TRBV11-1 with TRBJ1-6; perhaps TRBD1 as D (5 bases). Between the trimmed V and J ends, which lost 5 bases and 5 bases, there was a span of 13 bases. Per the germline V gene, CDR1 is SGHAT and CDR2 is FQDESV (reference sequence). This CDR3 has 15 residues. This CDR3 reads CASSPHRQNNSPLHF. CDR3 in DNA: TGTGCCAGCAGCCCCCACAGACAGAATAATTCACCCCTCCACTTT.

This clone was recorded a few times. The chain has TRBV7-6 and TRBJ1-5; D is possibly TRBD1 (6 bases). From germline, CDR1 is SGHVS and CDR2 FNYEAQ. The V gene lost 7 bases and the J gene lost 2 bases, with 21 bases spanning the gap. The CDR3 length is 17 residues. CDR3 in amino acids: CASTLRPGGDGNQPQHF. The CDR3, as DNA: TGTGCCAGCACCCTTCGGCCGGGGGGCGATGGCAATCAGCCCCAGCATTTT.

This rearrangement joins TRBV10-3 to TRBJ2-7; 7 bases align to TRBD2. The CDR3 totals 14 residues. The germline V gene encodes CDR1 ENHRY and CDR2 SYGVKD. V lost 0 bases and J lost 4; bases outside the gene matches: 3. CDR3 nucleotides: TGTGCCATCAGTGAGTCTGGGGGGGGGTACGAGCAGTACTTC. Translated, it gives CAISESGGGYEQYF.

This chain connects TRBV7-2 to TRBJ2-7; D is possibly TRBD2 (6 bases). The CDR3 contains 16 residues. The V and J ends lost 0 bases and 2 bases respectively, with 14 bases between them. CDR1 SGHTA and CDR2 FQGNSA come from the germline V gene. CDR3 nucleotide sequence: TGTGCCAGCAGCTTAGCCCCGGGGGTTGGGGCCTACGAGCAGTACTTC. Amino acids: CASSLAPGVGAYEQYF.

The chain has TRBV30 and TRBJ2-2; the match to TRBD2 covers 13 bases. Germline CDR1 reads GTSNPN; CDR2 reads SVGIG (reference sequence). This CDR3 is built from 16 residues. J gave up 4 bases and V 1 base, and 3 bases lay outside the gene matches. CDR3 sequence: CAWSGGTSGTTGELFF. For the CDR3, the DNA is TGTGCCTGGAGTGGGGGGACTAGCGGGACCACCGGGGAGCTGTTTTTT. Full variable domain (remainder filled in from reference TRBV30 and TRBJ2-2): SQTIHQWPATLVQPVGSPLSLECTVEGTSNPNLYWYRQAAGRGLQLLFYSVGIGQISSEVPQNLSASRPQDRQFILSSKKLLLSDSGFYLCAWSGGTSGTTGELFFGEGSRLTVL.

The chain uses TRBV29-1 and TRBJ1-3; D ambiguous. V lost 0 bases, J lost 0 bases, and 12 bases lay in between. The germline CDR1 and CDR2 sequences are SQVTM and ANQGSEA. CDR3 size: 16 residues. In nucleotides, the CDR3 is TGCAGCGTTGAAGATCATAGGCGGCTCTCTGGAAACACCATATATTTT. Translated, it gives CSVEDHRRLSGNTIYF.

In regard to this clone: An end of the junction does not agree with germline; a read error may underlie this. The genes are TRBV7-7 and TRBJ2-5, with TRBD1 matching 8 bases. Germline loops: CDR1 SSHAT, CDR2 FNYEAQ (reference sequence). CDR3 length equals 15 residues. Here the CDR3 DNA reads TGTGCTAGCAGCTTAGTTGGACAGGGTCGGGAGACCCAGTACTTC. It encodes CASSLVGQGRETQYF.

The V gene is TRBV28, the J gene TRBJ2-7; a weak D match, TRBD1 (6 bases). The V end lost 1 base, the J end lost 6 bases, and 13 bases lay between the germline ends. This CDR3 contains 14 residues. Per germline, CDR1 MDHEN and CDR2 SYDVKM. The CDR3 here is CASSLLDSFAEQYF. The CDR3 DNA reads TGTGCCAGCAGTTTATTGGACAGCTTTGCCGAGCAGTACTTC.

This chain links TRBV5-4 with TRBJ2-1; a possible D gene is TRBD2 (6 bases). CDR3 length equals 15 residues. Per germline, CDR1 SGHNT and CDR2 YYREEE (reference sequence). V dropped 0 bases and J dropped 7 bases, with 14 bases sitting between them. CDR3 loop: CASSLGRRVLNEQFF. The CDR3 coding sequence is TGTGCCAGCAGCTTGGGGAGGAGGGTATTGAATGAGCAGTTCTTC.